This T cell receptor beta chain was identified during a study of cytomegalovirus exposure and HLA in healthy donors. Study-level background: The study's early data release held roughly 90 million unique TCRs from HLA-typed donors. Study results and limitations: Presence/absence analyses supposed approximately even sequencing depth among donors.

The primer mix had 60 Vbeta and 13 Jbeta primers. Assay used: immunoSEQ multiplex PCR; TCRdb lists only in-frame clones, some missing. Seen here are around 80,000 clones, approximately 62% observed once, and the top ten hold 4.4%. Trimming cost V 6 bases and J 5 bases, with 10 bases left between them. CDR3 size: 11 residues. CDR1 and CDR2 (germline): DFQATT, SNEGSKA (reference sequence). As regards this clone: The antigen is not known.

This receptor was taken from a male donor in good health and CMV-seropositive. The chain joins TRBV20-1 to TRBJ1-1; D gene uncertain. Material for sequencing was PBMCs. The DNA of the CDR3 is TGCAGTGCGGCTGGACTTACTGAAGCTTTCTTT. Encoded protein: CSAAGLTEAFF.